This note documents a single TCR beta chain sequence. Unmatched junction bases numbered 7, after V lost 4 bases and J lost 6 bases. Germline V gene lookup returns CDR1 SGHRS and CDR2 YFSETQ. This CDR3 contains 14 residues. Sorting used thawed, overnight-rested PBMC stained with anti-CD3, a viability dye and GMM-loaded CD1B tetramer. C32 glucose monomycolate from Rhodococcus equi was loaded onto the CD1B tetramers. Tetramer-negative cells, approximately 110,000 per donor, were also sorted. The sample is drawn from a study of T cells in tuberculosis. Findings of the study overall: Some low-affinity tetramer-binding T cells may be absent from this sample.

Libraries were prepared by immunoSEQ multiplex PCR; TCRdb keeps only in-frame clonotypes and omits some of them. The sample includes roughly 61,000 clones, roughly 86% of them seen just once. The sample was CD1b-GMM tetramer-negative cells sorted from PBMCs. The sequence was obtained from an adult woman with latent tuberculosis. V is TRBV5-1 and J is TRBJ1-2, with TRBD1 matching over 9 bases. For the CDR3, the DNA is TGCGCCAGCAGCGGCGGGACAGGGAAGAATGGCTACACCTTC. It codes for CASSGGTGKNGYTF.